The clone carrying this TCR beta chain occurred a few times. Its antigen is undetermined. Deletions cut 2 bases from V and 7 bases from J, with 15 bases between. From germline, CDR1 is SNHLY and CDR2 FYNNEI. CDR3 length: 15 amino acids. The data were obtained in a study of beta chain features in type 1 diabetes. Study-level information: In all, around 110,000,000 sorted cells from all samples were analyzed.

Isolated RNA was reverse transcribed in full, so expressed TCRB transcripts were sequenced. Sequencing used immunoSEQ multiplex PCR; TCRdb keeps in-frame clones, though not all of them. The sample records about 650,000 clones, under 15% being singletons. Study-wide results and limits: Moderately but significantly shorter TCRB CDR3s were found in Type 1 diabetes patients in all four CD4+ subsets.

The chain employs TRBV2 and TRBJ1-5; TRBD1 might be the D (5 bases). This sequence was found in a man younger than 40 with type 1 diabetes. What was sequenced was naive CD4+ T cells from blood. The CDR3 protein is CASSEWGRVGQPQHF. The CDR3 DNA follows: TGTGCCAGCAGTGAATGGGGCAGGGTAGGGCAGCCCCAGCATTTT.